Here is one TCR beta chain with its context. Antigen specificity is unknown. V shed 2 bases and J shed 8 bases, with 10 bases lying between them. This CDR3 contains 13 residues. Germline V CDR1 and CDR2: LNHDA, SQIVND (reference sequence). The authors reverse transcribed 0.5 to 1 ug RNA with random hexamers. The TCR beta CDR3 was amplified by immunoSEQ multiplex PCR across 54 Vbeta, 13 Jbeta. TCRdb recomputed calls from the immunoSEQ multiplex PCR reads with MiXCR, one row per CDR3 protein. The sample records tens of thousands of distinct CDR3 sequences, approximately 95% being singletons. This specimen comes from a study of CD8 T cells in Susac syndrome. Overall study results and limits: Detection of Susac-specific public clones gave around 16 in total CD8+ repertoires and roughly 5 in CD8+ TEMRA repertoires.

The sequence was obtained from a human donor with Susac syndrome. Sequencing was done on a sample of CD8+ T cells from PBMCs. The V gene is TRBV19, the J gene TRBJ2-1, with no clear D. In nucleotides, the CDR3 is TGTGCCAGTAGTATATCTCTCCCTGATGAGCAGTTCTTC. This translates into CASSISLPDEQFF.